Here is one T cell receptor (beta chain) with its context. Its antigen remains unknown. This CDR3 is 16 amino acids long. The V gene end was trimmed by 5 bases and the J gene end by 5 bases; junction bases not matched to a gene: 13. This sample was included in a study of T cells in Graves' hyperthyroidism and ophthalmopathy. Whole-study results and caveats: It was a median 6.5 months before onset that the model predicted ophthalmopathy.

Amplification targeted TCR beta CDR3 regions from RNA transcripts. HTBI primers drove first-round RT-PCR of the TCR CDR3. MiXCR, applied by TCRdb to the multiplex PCR reads, yields one record per CDR3 protein. Of fewer than 800,000 distinct CDR3 sequences listed, less than 20% are singletons. Each patient was aged 18 to 65 and had newly diagnosed hyperthyroidism of under 2 months' duration. Clinical symptoms, serum thyroxine and TRAb, thyroid ultrasound and orbital computed tomography were used for the diagnoses. PBMCs were obtained from 10 ml fresh peripheral blood. The J gene is TRBJ2-7, the V gene TRBV12-3 or TRBV12-4, with 9 bases aligning to TRBD1. Specimen: blood. This receptor was identified in a man between 18 and 35 years old with Graves' hyperthyroidism. CDR3: CASSPHSGTGIHEQYF. DNA of the CDR3: TGTGCCAGCAGTCCACACTCCGGGACAGGGATCCACGAGCAGTACTTC.